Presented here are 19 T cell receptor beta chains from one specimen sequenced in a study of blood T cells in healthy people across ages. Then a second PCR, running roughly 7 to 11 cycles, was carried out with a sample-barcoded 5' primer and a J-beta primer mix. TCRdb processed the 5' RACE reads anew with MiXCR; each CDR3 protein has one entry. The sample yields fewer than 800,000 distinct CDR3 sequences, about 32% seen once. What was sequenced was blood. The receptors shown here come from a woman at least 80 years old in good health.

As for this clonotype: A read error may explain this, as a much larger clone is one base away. This chain's CDR3 is CSAMVIRRNERFF. CDR3 bases: TGCAGTGCTATGGTCATAAGGCGGAATGAGCGGTTCTTC. The chain uses TRBV20-1 and TRBJ2-1; D is uncertain. Germline V lookup: CDR1 DFQATT, CDR2 SNEGSKA (reference sequence). The CDR3 extends over 13 amino acids.

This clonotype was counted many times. CDR3 loop: CASSLLGDPNEQFF. The CDR3 DNA is TGTGCCAGCAGTTTGCTTGGGGACCCCAATGAGCAGTTCTTC. The chain employs TRBV27 and TRBJ2-1; D may correspond to TRBD1 or TRBD2 (5 bases each). The CDR3 has 14 amino acids. Germline CDR1 is MNHEY and CDR2 is SMNVEV (reference sequence). Trimming took 3 bases from V and 6 from J, leaving 12 bases between them.

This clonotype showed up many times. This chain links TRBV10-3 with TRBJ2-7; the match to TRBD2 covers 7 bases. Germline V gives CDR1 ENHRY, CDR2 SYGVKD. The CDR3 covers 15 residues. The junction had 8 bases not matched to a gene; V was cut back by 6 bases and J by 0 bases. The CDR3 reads CAISEREGTSYEQYF. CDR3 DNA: TGTGCCATCAGCGAGAGGGAGGGCACCTCCTACGAGCAGTACTTC.

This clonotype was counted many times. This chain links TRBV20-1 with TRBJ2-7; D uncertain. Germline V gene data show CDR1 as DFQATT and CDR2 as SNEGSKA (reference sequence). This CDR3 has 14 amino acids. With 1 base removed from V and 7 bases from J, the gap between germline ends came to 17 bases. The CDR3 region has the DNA TGCAGTGCTAGAGTGGCCCTGCTGCTTGGGGAGCAGTACTTC. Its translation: CSARVALLLGEQYF.

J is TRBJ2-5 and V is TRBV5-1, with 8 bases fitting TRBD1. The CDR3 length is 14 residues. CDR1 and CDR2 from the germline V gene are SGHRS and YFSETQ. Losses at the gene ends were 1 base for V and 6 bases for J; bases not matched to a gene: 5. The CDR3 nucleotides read TGCGCCAGCAGCTTGAGCAGGGGGCAGAAGACCCAGTACTTC. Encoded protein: CASSLSRGQKTQYF.

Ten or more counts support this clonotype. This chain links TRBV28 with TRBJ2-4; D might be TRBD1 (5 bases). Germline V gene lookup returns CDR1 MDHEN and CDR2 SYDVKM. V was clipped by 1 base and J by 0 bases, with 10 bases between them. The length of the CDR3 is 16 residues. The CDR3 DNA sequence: TGTGCCAGCAGTTTATTAGGGGCGGTAGCCAAAAACATTCAGTACTTC. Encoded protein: CASSLLGAVAKNIQYF.

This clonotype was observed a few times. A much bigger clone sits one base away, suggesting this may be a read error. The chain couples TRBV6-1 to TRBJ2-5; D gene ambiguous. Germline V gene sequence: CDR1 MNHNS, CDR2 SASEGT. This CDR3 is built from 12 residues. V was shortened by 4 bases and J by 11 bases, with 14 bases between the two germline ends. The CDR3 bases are TGTGCCAGCAGTGCGCTGATCCATGAGCAGTACTTC. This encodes CASSALIHEQYF.

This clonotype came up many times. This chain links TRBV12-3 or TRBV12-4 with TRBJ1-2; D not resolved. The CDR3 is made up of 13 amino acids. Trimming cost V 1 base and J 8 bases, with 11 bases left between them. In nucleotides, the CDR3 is TGTGCCAGCAGTTTAGTCCACCCGGGGGGCTACACCTTC. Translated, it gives CASSLVHPGGYTF.

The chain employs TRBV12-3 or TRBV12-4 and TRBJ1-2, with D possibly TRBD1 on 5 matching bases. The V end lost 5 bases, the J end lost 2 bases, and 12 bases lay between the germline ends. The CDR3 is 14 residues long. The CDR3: CASSPYGGNYGYTF. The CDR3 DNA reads TGTGCCAGCAGTCCATACGGGGGGAACTATGGCTACACCTTC.

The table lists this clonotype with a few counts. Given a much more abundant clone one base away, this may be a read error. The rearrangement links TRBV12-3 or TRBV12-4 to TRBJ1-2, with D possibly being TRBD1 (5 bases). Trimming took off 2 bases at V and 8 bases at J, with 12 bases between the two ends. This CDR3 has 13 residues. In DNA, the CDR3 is TGTGCCAGCAGTTTACCAGGGCGGAACGGCTACACCTTC. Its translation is CASSLPGRNGYTF.

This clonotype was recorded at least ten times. CDR3 protein: CASSQIRTSGGRSTDTQYF. In DNA, the CDR3 is TGTGCCAGCAGTCAGATCCGGACTAGCGGGGGGAGAAGCACAGATACGCAGTATTTT. The gene calls are TRBV6-1 and TRBJ2-3, with TRBD2 identical over 14 bases. CDR1 MNHNS and CDR2 SASEGT come from the germline V gene. Unmatched junction bases numbered 10, after V lost 5 bases and J lost 0 bases. The CDR3 has 19 residues.

CDR3 amino acids: CASSSPRGGITDTQYF. The DNA of the CDR3 is TGTGCCAGCAGCTCCCCTAGGGGGGGGATCACAGATACGCAGTATTTT. V gene TRBV7-2 combines with J gene TRBJ2-3, with D tentatively TRBD2 (7 bases). Germline CDR1 reads SGHTA; CDR2 reads FQGNSA. V lost 4 bases and J 2 bases, leaving 16 bases between the germline ends. CDR3 length: 16 amino acids.

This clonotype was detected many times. This CDR3 is CASSVTGGSGEQYF. The DNA of the CDR3 is TGTGCCAGCAGCGTGACAGGGGGATCGGGTGAGCAGTACTTC. This chain uses TRBV2 with TRBJ2-7; TRBD1 matches 9 bases. The CDR3 length is 14 residues. Germline CDR1 reads SNHLY; CDR2 reads FYNNEI. Germline trimming cut 6 bases from V and 7 bases from J; bases unmatched to any gene: 10.

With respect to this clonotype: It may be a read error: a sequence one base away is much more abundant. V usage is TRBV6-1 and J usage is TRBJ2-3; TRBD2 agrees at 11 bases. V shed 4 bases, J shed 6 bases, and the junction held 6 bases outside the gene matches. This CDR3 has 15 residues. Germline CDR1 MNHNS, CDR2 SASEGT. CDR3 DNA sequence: TGTGCCAGCAGTGCTAGCGGGGGGACATCCGATACGCAGTATTTT. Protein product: CASSASGGTSDTQYF.

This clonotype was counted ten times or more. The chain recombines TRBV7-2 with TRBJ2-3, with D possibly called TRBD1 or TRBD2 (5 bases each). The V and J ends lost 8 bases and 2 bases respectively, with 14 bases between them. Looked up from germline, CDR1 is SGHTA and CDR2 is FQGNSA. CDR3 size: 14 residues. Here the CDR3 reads CASQGRRPTDTQYF. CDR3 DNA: TGTGCCAGCCAGGGTCGGAGGCCCACAGATACGCAGTATTTT.

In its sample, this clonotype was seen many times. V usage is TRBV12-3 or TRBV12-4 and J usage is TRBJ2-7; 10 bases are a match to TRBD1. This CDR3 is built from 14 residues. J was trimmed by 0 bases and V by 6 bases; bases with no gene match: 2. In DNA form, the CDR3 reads TGTGCCAGCAGGGGACAGGGGAGCTCCTACGAGCAGTACTTC. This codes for CASRGQGSSYEQYF.

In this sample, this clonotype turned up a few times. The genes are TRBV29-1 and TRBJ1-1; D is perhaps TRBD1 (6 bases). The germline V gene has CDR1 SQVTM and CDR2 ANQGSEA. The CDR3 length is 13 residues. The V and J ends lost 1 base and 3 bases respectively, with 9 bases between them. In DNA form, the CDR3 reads TGCAGCGTTGAAGGGGACACCGACACTGAAGCTTTCTTT. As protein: CSVEGDTDTEAFF.

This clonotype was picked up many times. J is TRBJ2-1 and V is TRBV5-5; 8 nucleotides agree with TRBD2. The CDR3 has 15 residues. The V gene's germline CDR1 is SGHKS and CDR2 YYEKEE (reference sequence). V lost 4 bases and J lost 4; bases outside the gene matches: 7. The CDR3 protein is CASSRSGTRYNEQFF. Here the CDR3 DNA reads TGTGCCAGCAGCCGGTCCGGGACTAGGTACAATGAGCAGTTCTTC.

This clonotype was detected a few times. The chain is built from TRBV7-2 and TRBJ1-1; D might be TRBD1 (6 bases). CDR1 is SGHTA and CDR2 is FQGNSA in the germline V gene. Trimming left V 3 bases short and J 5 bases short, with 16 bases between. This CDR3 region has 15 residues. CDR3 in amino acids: CASSFPLDRRTEAFF. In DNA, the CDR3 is TGTGCCAGCAGCTTCCCCCTGGACAGAAGAACTGAAGCTTTCTTT.